This T cell receptor (beta chain) emerged from a study of T cells in Graves' hyperthyroidism and ophthalmopathy. Study-level results: In the blood, most expanded thyroid clonotypes above 0.001 appeared as well.

Calling Graves' hyperthyroidism stable meant ophthalmopathy did not progress within 18 months. Patients with uncontrolled infections, other autoimmune diseases, pregnancy or lactation were excluded. Concerning this clonotype: The target antigen is unknown.

Germline trimming cut 8 bases from V and 2 bases from J; bases unmatched to any gene: 8. This CDR3 region has 14 residues. The germline V gene has CDR1 MDHEN and CDR2 SYDVKM. Researchers amplified the TCR beta CDR3 regions from RNA transcripts. The HTBI primer set served for first-round RT-PCR of the TCR CDR3. MiXCR was run by TCRdb on the multiplex PCR reads, yielding one entry per CDR3 protein. The profile shows roughly 710,000 distinct CDR3 sequences, 35% of them singletons. The sequence came from a middle-aged woman with Graves' hyperthyroidism. The specimen was blood. The V and J genes are TRBV28 and TRBJ2-7; 8 bases match TRBD1. DNA of the CDR3: TGTGCCAGCGGCTTGGACAGGGCCCCCTACGAGCAGTACTTC. Protein product: CASGLDRAPYEQYF.